Sequencing of this TCR beta chain was carried out in a study of blood T cells in healthy people across ages (dated by TCRdb to about 2015). About the full investigation: In model experiments, roughly one uniquely barcoded TCR beta cDNA molecule per two T cells was captured by template switching. Four age groups were formed from the donors: young (average 16 years), middle-aged (approximately 39), aged (approximately 60) and long-lived (roughly 88). To avoid experimental bias, donors of different ages were randomly spread across the sequencing lanes. Using the same blood draw, the study looked at two additional independent replicas of 1 million unique cDNA reads for two donors, one aged 18 to 29 and the other aged 80 or older. Using deep sequencing normalized with unique cDNA molecular identifiers, the study measured how TCR beta repertoire diversity changes with age. General findings and caveats noted by the study authors: Compared with the aged group, more naive CD4+ T cells, fewer expanded clones and increased TCR diversity were shown by the long-lived group, suggesting age selection. The percentage of naive T cells measured by flow cytometry correlated strongly with observed TCR beta diversity. Since profiling was done on bulk unsorted PBMCs, naive and antigen-experienced compartments could not be conclusively compared. As age increased, observed TCR beta diversity per million T cells dropped in a roughly linear way, and a significant reduction was already evident by age roughly 40. Estimates of total diversity based on one million sequenced T cells were considered lower bounds and underestimates. Because donor CMV infection status was unknown, age-related changes in expanded clonotypes were potentially confounded.

The CDR3, cysteine through phenylalanine, is 15 amino acids long. Kept here is only the CDR3 DNA, which spans 45 bases and is read in frame from base 1. As encoded in the germline V gene, CDR1 is LGHNA while CDR2 is YSLEER. The junction shows trimming of 6 bases on V and 0 bases on J, plus 12 bases between the germline ends. The method behind the library was 5' RACE. TCRdb shows the sequencer as Illumina HiSeq 2500. A second PCR of about 6 to 11 cycles was performed with a sample-barcoded 5' primer and a J-beta primer mix. Each TCR beta cDNA molecule received a unique molecular identifier from a template-switch 5' adaptor carrying 12 random nucleotides. Each sample yielded at least 2.5 million CDR3-containing paired-end reads. The Mint cDNA synthesis kit, primed by a TRBC-specific oligonucleotide, was used to synthesize first-strand cDNA from all RNA. All cDNA was treated with uracil-DNA glycosylase and then went through a first 18-cycle PCR with the universal primers M1SS and BC2_uni_R. The published analysis was carried out like this. For normalization, 1 million high-quality reads, each with a distinct molecular identifier, were randomly selected from each sample. Reads with shared molecular identifiers were discarded instead of being binned into consensus sequences. MiTCR, with a Q25 quality threshold and the strictest error-elimination algorithm, was used for CDR3 identification, clonotype clustering and error correction. A nonparametric unseen species model with Euler transformation was used to estimate a lower bound on total TCR beta diversity. The public reads were reanalyzed by TCRdb: fastp trimming at Q25, MiXCR alignment, in-frame beta chains only. Records with the same CDR3 protein are collapsed into one entry carrying the most frequent genes and DNA. TCRdb assigned the V and J calls; the authors' analysis was not used. This sample lists over 950,000 distinct CDR3 sequences; 30% to 40% were detected once. The ten biggest clones cover around 13% of the sample.

As regards this clonotype: Which antigen it targets is not known. No base qualities exist here, and no much larger clone lies one base off it.

The roughly 42 donors, aged about 6 to 90 years, were systemically healthy Caucasian individuals from Russia. Ten milliliters of peripheral blood were drawn from each donor into EDTA-treated Vacutainer tubes. Ficoll-Paque density-gradient centrifugation was used to isolate PBMCs, with at least 7 million per sample. Total RNA, at least 5 micrograms per sample, was extracted from PBMCs with Trizol reagent. For every donor, an aliquot of PBMCs went through flow cytometry to measure the percentages of naive CD45RAhigh/CD27high T cells. This chain joins TRBV4-3 to TRBJ1-5, with the D gene not confidently named. The sequence was collected from a man between 18 and 35 years old in good health. The material sequenced was blood. The nucleotides are TGCGCCAGCAGGGAGGCGAAGTATAGCAATCAGCCCCAGCATTTT. It specifies CASREAKYSNQPQHF.